Below are 3 T cell receptor beta chains sequenced from a single sample in a study of blood T cell repertoires in COVID-19. Assay: immunoSEQ multiplex PCR; the TCRdb copy retains only in-frame clones and omits some. In the table there are around 58,000 clones, over 80% of which are singletons. The sequencing input was peripheral blood. These receptors were taken from a woman aged 60-75 years with active or convalescent COVID-19.

This chain links TRBV5-1 with TRBJ1-2; D is perhaps TRBD1 (5 bases). CDR3 size: 13 residues. The V gene lost 3 bases and the J gene lost 13 bases, with 19 bases spanning the gap. CDR1 SGHRS and CDR2 YFSETQ come from the germline V gene. The CDR3 spells CASSSEIGMGPTF. In DNA form, the CDR3 reads TGCGCCAGCAGCTCGGAAATAGGAATGGGGCCCACCTTC.

The V call is TRBV7-9, the J call TRBJ2-7; TRBD2 might be the D (6 bases). This CDR3 comprises 14 residues. In germline, CDR1 is SEHNR, CDR2 FQNEAQ (reference sequence). Trimming pared 0 bases from V and 2 bases from J, leaving 8 bases between. CDR3 in amino acids: CASSLAGGTYEQYF. The CDR3 DNA reads as TGTGCCAGCAGCTTAGCTGGCGGGACCTACGAGCAGTACTTC.

The chain combines TRBV27 with TRBJ1-1; D gene unclear. Trimming pared 5 bases from V and 0 bases from J, leaving 16 bases between. CDR1 and CDR2 (germline): MNHEY, SMNVEV (reference sequence). CDR3 length: 16 residues. The CDR3, as DNA: TGTGCCAGCAGTCCCGAGGGATGGGCGGTGAACACTGAAGCTTTCTTT. Protein product: CASSPEGWAVNTEAFF.